A single sample is the source of the 26 T cell receptor beta chains below, sequenced in a study of T cell repertoires in cytomegalovirus infection. TCRdb passed the reads through MiXCR, listing each CDR3 protein once. The table shows fewer than 60,000 distinct CDR3 sequences, with less than 20% occurring only once. Antigen specificity for these receptors is unknown. This specimen consisted of CD8+ T cells from cultured PBMCs, obtained from culture after CMV antigen stimulation. Receptors originate from a human donor in good health (CMV status not recorded). Some clones in this sample may be carry-over from other donors' samples.

The rearrangement joins TRBV7-2 to TRBJ1-1; 8 bases map to TRBD1. CDR3 length equals 16 residues. The germline V gene has CDR1 SGHTA and CDR2 FQGNSA. Trimming took 1 base from V and 3 from J; bases not matched to a gene: 7. For the CDR3, the DNA is TGTGCCAGCAGCTTAGGGCCAGGGGGCGAGGACACTGAAGCTTTCTTT. This translates into CASSLGPGGEDTEAFF. Full variable domain (missing parts from reference TRBV7-2 and TRBJ1-1): GAGVSQSPSNKVTEKGKDVELRCDPISGHTALYWYRQSLGQGLEFLIYFQGNSAPDKSGLPSDRFSAERTGGSVSTLTIQRTQQEDSAVYLCASSLGPGGEDTEAFFGQGTRLTVV.

Only a few counts were recorded for this clonotype. V usage is TRBV7-6 and J usage is TRBJ1-1; TRBD1 might be the D (5 bases). The CDR3 covers 15 residues. Per germline, CDR1 SGHVS and CDR2 FNYEAQ. Trimming cost V 1 base and J 6 bases, with 15 bases left between them. The CDR3 here is CASSLEGQGWSEAFF. CDR3 bases: TGTGCCAGCAGCTTAGAGGGTCAGGGATGGTCTGAAGCTTTCTTT.

Only a few counts were recorded for this clonotype. The rearrangement links TRBV4-3 to TRBJ2-1; weak D call: TRBD2 (6 bases). From germline, CDR1 is LGHNA and CDR2 YSLEER. Trimming cost V 1 base and J 0 bases, with 13 bases left between them. CDR3 size: 17 residues. CDR3 region: CASSQVEVRGSYNEQFF. For the CDR3, the DNA is TGCGCCAGCAGCCAAGTTGAAGTGCGGGGCTCCTACAATGAGCAGTTCTTC.

The CDR3, as DNA: TGCAGTGCTAGAGATTTGGACAGGGAGACAGATACGCAGTATTTT. Translating gives CSARDLDRETDTQYF. The gene calls are TRBV20-1 and TRBJ2-3, with 8 bases fitting TRBD1. Per germline, CDR1 DFQATT and CDR2 SNEGSKA (reference sequence). The ends lost 0 bases at V and 3 bases at J; junction bases unmatched: 5. This CDR3 is 15 amino acids long.

CDR3 protein: CASSYDSGGPYQETQYF. CDR3 DNA sequence: TGTGCCAGCAGTTACGACAGCGGGGGGCCGTACCAAGAGACCCAGTACTTC. The rearrangement joins TRBV6-2 or TRBV6-3 to TRBJ2-5; 9 bases map to TRBD2. The CDR3 is made up of 17 amino acids. In germline, CDR1 is MNHEY, CDR2 SVGEGT. V gave up 2 bases and J gave up 0 bases; unmatched junction bases: 7.

This rearrangement joins TRBV20-1 to TRBJ2-3; tentative D call: TRBD1 (6 bases). CDR1 is DFQATT, CDR2 SNEGSKA, per germline (reference sequence). Trimming pared 6 bases from V and 2 bases from J, leaving 12 bases between. This CDR3 comprises 13 residues. This CDR3 reads CSAPDRHTDTQYF. For the CDR3, the DNA is TGCAGTGCCCCGGACAGACACACAGATACGCAGTATTTT.

The rearrangement links TRBV19 to TRBJ1-1; no reliable D call. V was cut by 5 bases and J by 2 bases, with 15 bases left in between. The germline V gene has CDR1 LNHDA and CDR2 SQIVND (reference sequence). The CDR3 has 15 residues. CDR3 protein: CASSLGYRSNTEAFF. The CDR3 nucleotides are TGTGCCAGTAGTTTAGGATACAGATCAAACACTGAAGCTTTCTTT.

This clonotype was seen more than once but under ten times. The rearrangement joins TRBV6-6 to TRBJ1-5; tentatively, D is TRBD1 (5 bases). Germline CDR1 MNHNY, CDR2 SVGAGI (reference sequence). CDR3 length: 16 residues. V was trimmed by 4 bases and J by 0 bases, leaving 13 bases between them. CDR3 in amino acids: CASSSDSAYSNQPQHF. CDR3 bases: TGTGCCAGCAGTTCAGACAGCGCATATAGCAATCAGCCCCAGCATTTT.

This clonotype has only a few counts. This chain connects TRBV11-2 to TRBJ2-3; D is perhaps TRBD2 (6 bases). This CDR3 comprises 15 residues. Germline CDR1 SGHAT, CDR2 FQNNGV. Trimming took off 8 bases at V and 6 bases at J, with 21 bases between the two ends. The CDR3 bases are TGTGCCAGCGACCCGGAGGGTACCCTGGTGGATACGCAGTATTTT. This codes for CASDPEGTLVDTQYF.

The J gene is TRBJ2-7, the V gene TRBV2; the D call may be TRBD1 or TRBD2 (6 bases each). Germline lookup yields CDR1 SNHLY and CDR2 FYNNEI. Trimming took 6 bases from V and 0 from J, leaving 18 bases between them. The CDR3 is made up of 16 amino acids. The CDR3 region has the DNA TGTGCCAGCAGGTATATCGGGGGCTCCAGCTCCTACGAGCAGTACTTC. Amino acids: CASRYIGGSSSYEQYF.

CDR3 in amino acids: CASSPIRDSPILKNYGYTF. As DNA, the CDR3 is TGTGCCAGCAGCCCGATCCGGGACAGTCCCATCCTAAAGAACTATGGCTACACCTTC. V gene TRBV7-3 combines with J gene TRBJ1-2, with 7 nucleotides matching TRBD1. The germline gives CDR1 SGHTA, CDR2 FQGTGA. CDR3 length: 19 amino acids. V shed 5 bases and J 2 bases; nucleotides not matched to a gene: 20.

The sample holds a few counts of this clonotype. The J gene is TRBJ2-1, the V gene TRBV12-5, with TRBD2 matching 7 bases. This CDR3 is 16 amino acids long. Unmatched junction bases numbered 5, after V lost 1 base and J lost 2 bases. CDR1 and CDR2 from the germline V gene are LGHNT and FRNRAP. CDR3: CASGLETSRTYNEQFF. CDR3 bases: TGTGCTAGTGGTTTGGAGACTAGCCGAACCTACAATGAGCAGTTCTTC.

The CDR3 coding sequence is TGTGCCACAGTCGCCGGAACGAACACTGAAGCTTTCTTT. Its protein is CATVAGTNTEAFF. The chain employs TRBV27 and TRBJ1-1; D gene uncertain. The germline CDR1 and CDR2 sequences are MNHEY and SMNVEV (reference sequence). This CDR3 has 13 residues. The V and J ends lost 10 bases and 1 base respectively, with 13 bases between them.

This clonotype occurred a few times. J is TRBJ2-5 and V is TRBV27; D unresolved. CDR1 and CDR2 from the germline V gene are MNHEY and SMNVEV (reference sequence). The CDR3 contains 11 residues. Trimming pared 3 bases from V and 4 bases from J, leaving 3 bases between. The CDR3 region has the DNA TGTGCCAGCAGTTTTCGAGAGACCCAGTACTTC. This translates into CASSFRETQYF.

The chain uses TRBV7-6 and TRBJ1-2; TRBD1 matches at 7 bases. CDR3 length equals 15 residues. V lost 4 bases to trimming and J lost 3 bases; unmatched junction nucleotides: 8. Per the germline V gene, CDR1 is SGHVS and CDR2 is FNYEAQ. The CDR3 region has the DNA TGTGCCAGCAGCTCTCCCGGGACAGATTACTATGGCTACACCTTC. It codes for CASSSPGTDYYGYTF.

The CDR3 here is CASSFGADEQFF. CDR3 bases: TGTGCCAGCAGCTTTGGTGCGGATGAGCAGTTCTTC. This chain connects TRBV7-2 to TRBJ2-1; D is unresolved. CDR1 is SGHTA and CDR2 is FQGNSA in the germline V gene. The CDR3 runs to 12 residues. V lost 3 bases and J lost 8, with 8 bases in between.

The V gene is TRBV7-3, the J gene TRBJ2-7, with D unclear. Germline CDR1 SGHTA, CDR2 FQGTGA. The germline V and J ends were trimmed by 5 bases and 2 bases, with 7 bases remaining between them. CDR3 size: 12 residues. The CDR3 nucleotides are TGTGCCAGCAGCCTCTACGCCTACGAGCAGTACTTC. Its protein product is CASSLYAYEQYF.

This clonotype was counted many times. The rearrangement links TRBV10-3 to TRBJ1-2; D is possibly TRBD1 (5 bases). CDR3 size: 13 residues. The V and J ends lost 3 bases and 2 bases respectively, with 7 bases between them. Germline V gene lookup returns CDR1 ENHRY and CDR2 SYGVKD. CDR3 nucleotide sequence: TGTGCCATCAGTGACGAGGGGAACTATGGCTACACCTTC. Its translation is CAISDEGNYGYTF.

The genes are TRBV6-5 and TRBJ2-2, with TRBD2 as a possible D gene (6 bases). CDR1 MNHEY and CDR2 SVGAGI come from the germline V gene. The CDR3 is 14 amino acids. The germline V and J ends were trimmed by 5 bases and 6 bases, with 13 bases remaining between them. The CDR3 here is CASSLGTLPGELFF. DNA of the CDR3: TGTGCCAGCAGTCTCGGGACTTTGCCCGGGGAGCTGTTTTTT.

This chain uses TRBV11-3 with TRBJ2-2; D is perhaps TRBD1 (5 bases). The CDR3 covers 13 residues. V was shortened by 4 bases and J by 6 bases, with 9 bases between the two germline ends. CDR1 is SGHNT, CDR2 YENEEA, per germline. The CDR3 spells CASSYTQAGELFF. CDR3 sequence (DNA): TGTGCCAGCAGCTATACACAGGCCGGGGAGCTGTTTTTT. Looking up the rest from reference TRBV11-3 and TRBJ2-2 gives the full variable domain: EAGVVQSPRYKIIEKKQPVAFWCNPISGHNTLYWYLQNLGQGPELLIRYENEEAVDDSQLPKDRFSAERLKGVDSTLKIQPAELGDSAVYLCASSYTQAGELFFGEGSRLTVL.

This clonotype turned up a few times. CDR3 DNA sequence: TGTGCCAGCAGCTCCCGGACACTGAACACCGGGGAGCTGTTTTTT. The encoded protein is CASSSRTLNTGELFF. The V gene is TRBV7-2, the J gene TRBJ2-2; weak D call: TRBD1 (5 bases). This CDR3 region has 15 residues. Looked up from germline, CDR1 is SGHTA and CDR2 is FQGNSA. V lost 4 bases and J lost 1, with 10 bases in between.

The genes are TRBV6-6 and TRBJ2-3; the match to TRBD1 covers 8 bases. The CDR3 is made up of 16 amino acids. The germline CDR1 and CDR2 sequences are MNHNY and SVGAGI (reference sequence). The trim removed 4 bases at V and 2 bases at J, leaving 8 bases unmatched. This CDR3 is CASSSPGTGDTDTQYF. CDR3 nucleotides: TGTGCCAGCAGTTCGCCCGGGACAGGAGACACAGATACGCAGTATTTT.

The genes are TRBV5-6 and TRBJ2-1; possibly TRBD2 for D (5 bases). This CDR3 spans 15 amino acids. V was shortened by 1 base and J by 6 bases, with 14 bases between the two germline ends. Germline V gene data show CDR1 as SGHDT and CDR2 as YYEEEE. CDR3 bases: TGTGCCAGCAGCTTGACCGGACTCAACCTCAATGAGCAGTTCTTC. Its translation is CASSLTGLNLNEQFF.

The rearrangement uses TRBV12-3 or TRBV12-4 and TRBJ1-6, with D uncertain. The CDR3 extends over 16 amino acids. Trimming took 2 bases from V and 5 from J, leaving 13 bases between them. CDR3 nucleotide sequence: TGTGCCAGCAGTTTATTCGGGATTAGTAATAATTCACCCCTCCACTTT. Residues: CASSLFGISNNSPLHF.

This clonotype occurred a few times. The chain couples TRBV7-2 to TRBJ1-1; no clear D gene. Germline CDR1 reads SGHTA; CDR2 reads FQGNSA. Trimming took off 2 bases at V and 10 bases at J, with 17 bases between the two ends. The CDR3 runs 14 residues. CDR3 sequence reads: CASSLSRVPPGAFF. CDR3 in DNA: TGTGCCAGCAGCTTAAGTAGGGTCCCCCCTGGAGCTTTCTTT.

The chain combines TRBV12-3 or TRBV12-4 with TRBJ2-1, with D unclear. Trimming removed 2 bases at V and 4 bases at J, with 12 bases between. The CDR3 contains 15 residues. The CDR3: CASSLLSLGYNEQFF. The CDR3 region has the DNA TGTGCCAGCAGTTTATTGTCCCTAGGATACAATGAGCAGTTCTTC.